The T cell receptor (beta chain) under discussion was sequenced for a study of long-term antiretroviral therapy in people with HIV. CDR1 is MNHEY and CDR2 is SMNVEV in the germline V gene (reference sequence). The V end was cut by 5 bases, the J end by 6 bases, with 13 bases between. The CDR3 runs 13 residues. Survey level was the resolution at which the v3.0 immunoSEQ assay ran. Assay: immunoSEQ multiplex PCR; the TCRdb copy retains only in-frame clones and omits some. Here the sample spans tens of thousands of clones, roughly three quarters being singletons. The rearrangement links TRBV27 to TRBJ1-2, with D uncertain. The source is a woman aged 40-49 years with HIV. This sample comprised unsorted PBMCs, obtained 0.5 years after starting antiretroviral therapy. The CDR3 coding sequence is TGTGCCAGCAGTCCCCTCCGGAATCATGGCTACACCTTC. Translation: CASSPLRNHGYTF.